The clone carrying this TCR beta chain occurred many times. Sequencing used immunoSEQ multiplex PCR; TCRdb keeps in-frame clones, though not all of them. The sample records 400,000 to 450,000 clones, 70% to 90% being singletons. This sample is part of a study of blood T cell repertoires in COVID-19. In the study overall: The analysed material was cDNA or gDNA that came from T cells, B-cell-depleted T cells, or PBMCs.

J lost 7 bases, V lost 5 bases, and 10 bases had no gene match. CDR3 length: 16 residues. Looked up from germline, CDR1 is MGHRA and CDR2 is YSYEKL. The clonotype was recovered from a woman in her twenties or thirties with active or convalescent COVID-19. What was sequenced was peripheral blood. The chain employs TRBV4-1 and TRBJ2-2, with 10 bases fitting TRBD2. The CDR3 spells CASSGRAGGQDGELFF. For the CDR3, the DNA is TGCGCCAGCAGCGGACGAGCGGGGGGGCAAGACGGGGAGCTGTTTTTT.